This TCR beta chain was recovered during a study of T cells in women clearing cervical HPV infection. Overall study: Controls gave blood once infection was undetectable; cases at lesion identification. Cases' blood sampling followed lesion detection by median roughly 150 days (90 to 200).

Turning to this clone: Its antigen is as yet unknown. The missing CDR3 end, 3 residues past where the read stops, is filled in from the germline J gene.

The germline V gene has CDR1 SNHLY and CDR2 FYNNEI. The CDR3 runs to 18 residues. The study, taken as a whole, reports: It is unknown whether associations predate infection; no effector/memory or HPV-specific sorting.

All donors had a single incident cervical HPV16 infection, not prevalent. The data were produced by immunoSEQ multiplex PCR, yet TCRdb's version contains in-frame clones alone and is incomplete. The table lists over 30,000 clones. The sequenced material came from blood buffy coat. The clonotype was recovered from a woman aged 18 to 75 with a cervical HPV16 infection that either progressed to CIN3+ or cleared (not recorded which). This chain joins TRBV2 and TRBJ2-3; maybe TRBD1 (6 bases). Incomplete CDR3 DNA: TGTGCCAGCAGTCTGAACAGGGCTACCTCTTACCTGGTGGAGACG. Its protein product is CASSLNRATSYLVET. The entire CDR3 sequence reads CASSLNRATSYLVETQYF.